This T cell receptor beta chain was sequenced during a study of identical twins. Note on this clonotype: What it binds is unknown.

After template switching added a universal primer site, the resulting cDNA carried unique molecular identifiers. Via MiXCR, TCRdb re-called the 5' RACE reads, giving one row per CDR3 protein. The sample lists roughly 350,000 distinct CDR3 sequences; about 12% were seen once. The germline CDR1 and CDR2 sequences are LGHDT and YNNKEL (reference sequence). This CDR3 is built from 17 residues. Between the trimmed V and J ends, which lost 5 bases and 4 bases, there was a span of 18 bases. Study outcomes and limitations: Models underestimated out-of-frame TCR alpha sharing in monozygotic twins. Insertions were reduced in abundant cord blood beta clonotypes but not in memory repertoires. Twins shared beta out-of-frame sequences in excess, but this excess was weaker.

The same sample was also studied in work on yellow fever vaccine responses in identical twins.

What was sequenced was CD8+ T cells sorted from blood. The V gene is TRBV3-1, the J gene TRBJ2-6; possibly TRBD1 for D (6 bases). This clonotype was obtained from a young woman in good health. The CDR3 loop is CASSDTTTGSGANVLTF. In nucleotides, the CDR3 is TGTGCCAGCAGCGACACCACCACAGGGTCGGGGGCCAACGTCCTGACTTTC.